In its sample, the clone carrying this T cell receptor (beta chain) was seen many times. Its antigen remains unknown. The data originate from a study of molecular identifiers for immune sequencing clone quantification. TCRdb recomputed calls from the PCR reads with MiXCR, one row per CDR3 protein. Altogether 350,000 or so distinct CDR3 sequences are present, about a fifth being singletons, with the ten largest covering 0.75% to 0.85%. CD8+CD4-CCR7+CD45RA+ sorting gave the naive CD8 T cells. Study-level points and caveats: Over 99% of CMV-specific effector molecules, but under 1% of naive ones, were in clones above 20 copies. Spiked-in Jurkat TCR RNA corresponding to one cell was reported as detectable against more than 750,000 naive cells.

V lost 4 bases and J lost 3, with 12 bases in between. This CDR3 comprises 14 residues. Germline assignment: CDR1 PRHDT and CDR2 FYEKMQ (reference sequence). The chain recombines TRBV13 with TRBJ1-1, with unresolved D. The sample consisted of naive CD8+ T cells from blood, with Jurkat cell RNA spiked in. As to subset: FACS-sorted CD8+CD4-CCR7+CD45RA+ naive T cells. The TCR comes from a human donor in good health. Some libraries in this study had Jurkat cell RNA spiked in. The CDR3 region is CASSSTLGDTEAFF. The CDR3, as DNA: TGTGCCAGCAGCTCTACGTTGGGAGACACTGAAGCTTTCTTT.